Listed here are 9 T cell receptor beta chains from one sample, sequenced in a study of T cells after yellow fever vaccination. TCRdb called the 5' RACE reads again in MiXCR, with one record for every CDR3 protein. The sample records about 45,000 distinct CDR3 sequences, around 6.4% being singletons. This specimen was PBMCs, either bulk or a sorted T-cell subset (CD4+, CD8+, memory, or dextramer-sorted; not recorded which), taken 45 days after the yellow fever booster vaccination. Receptor source: a man aged 25-40 years who received the YFV17D yellow fever vaccine.

There are a few counts of this clonotype. The chain is built from TRBV10-3 and TRBJ2-7; perhaps TRBD2 as D (6 bases). CDR3 length: 14 amino acids. Germline loops: CDR1 ENHRY, CDR2 SYGVKD. Trimming took 5 bases from V and 1 from J, leaving 12 bases between them. The CDR3 reads CAISPGSMSYEQYF. CDR3 in DNA: TGTGCCATCAGTCCCGGGAGTATGTCCTACGAGCAGTACTTC.

The chain links TRBV4-3 to TRBJ2-2; D is possibly TRBD1 or TRBD2 (5 bases each). The V and J ends lost 7 bases and 5 bases respectively, with 14 bases between them. The CDR3 runs to 14 residues. Germline V gene sequence: CDR1 LGHNA, CDR2 YSLEER. As DNA, the CDR3 is TGCGCCAGCAAGGGGCAGGGAGAGACCGGGGAGCTGTTTTTT. It is translated as CASKGQGETGELFF.

This clonotype has more than one count but fewer than ten. The V call is TRBV28, the J call TRBJ2-1; possibly TRBD2 for D (6 bases). Germline assignment: CDR1 MDHEN and CDR2 SYDVKM. Trimming removed 11 bases from V and 6 bases from J, with 23 bases in between. The CDR3 spans 15 residues. Written as DNA, the CDR3 is TGTGCCGCTGAAGGGAGGTTGGGGCCCCTCAATGAGCAGTTCTTC. It yields the protein CAAEGRLGPLNEQFF.

The genes are TRBV7-8 and TRBJ2-4; D is perhaps TRBD2 (5 bases). Trimming removed 1 base from V and 13 bases from J, with 11 bases in between. Germline V gene sequence: CDR1 SGHVS, CDR2 FQNEAQ. CDR3 size: 12 residues. The CDR3 spells CASSLDGGPQYF. CDR3 DNA sequence: TGTGCCAGCAGCTTAGATGGCGGGCCACAGTACTTC.

At least ten counts were recorded for this clonotype. This rearrangement joins TRBV25-1 to TRBJ2-5; 11 bases are a match to TRBD1. Looked up from germline, CDR1 is MGHDK and CDR2 is SYGVNS. This CDR3 comprises 13 residues. The junction had 6 bases not matched to a gene; V was cut back by 10 bases and J by 5 bases. This CDR3 is CAIQGQGVETQYF. As DNA, the CDR3 is TGTGCCATCCAGGGACAGGGGGTGGAGACCCAGTACTTC.

The sample holds one count of this clonotype. This may be a read error, as it is one base from a much larger clone. This chain links TRBV6-2 or TRBV6-3 with TRBJ2-3; 8 nucleotides agree with TRBD2. The CDR3 has 16 residues. Looked up from germline, CDR1 is MNHEY and CDR2 is SVGEGT. The CDR3 spells CACSYSRLALEHTQYF. CDR3 nucleotides: TGTGCCTGCAGTTACTCGAGACTAGCGTTGGAGCATACGCAGTATTTT.

The CDR3 sequence is CASTDSNQPQHF. For the CDR3, the DNA is TGTGCCAGCACCGACAGCAATCAGCCCCAGCATTTT. The chain recombines TRBV6-2 or TRBV6-3 with TRBJ1-5; D gene uncertain. Between the trimmed V and J ends, which lost 7 bases and 1 base, there was a span of 5 bases. The length of the CDR3 is 12 residues. Per germline, CDR1 MNHEY and CDR2 SVGEGT.

This clonotype was counted at least ten times. This chain joins TRBV29-1 and TRBJ1-2; a weak D match, TRBD1 (5 bases). Trimming took 3 bases from V and 8 from J, leaving 16 bases between them. Germline values: CDR1 SQVTM, CDR2 ANQGSEA. This CDR3 spans 13 amino acids. In nucleotides, the CDR3 is TGCAGCGTTGAGGTTTTTTCGGGGGAAGGCTACACCTTC. Its translation: CSVEVFSGEGYTF. The full variable domain, its missing parts supplied by reference TRBV29-1 and TRBJ1-2, is SAVISQKPSRDICQRGTSLTIQCQVDSQVTMMFWYRQQPGQSLTLIATANQGSEATYESGFVIDKFPISRPNLTFSTLTVSNMSPEDSSIYLCSVEVFSGEGYTFGSGTRLTVV.

The table lists this clonotype with many counts. V and J are TRBV12-3 or TRBV12-4 and TRBJ1-2; D call uncertain. The CDR3 is made up of 12 amino acids. V was shortened by 6 bases and J by 6 bases, with 11 bases between the two germline ends. CDR3 bases: TGTGCCAGCAGGAGCGGCACGGATGGCTACACCTTC. It specifies CASRSGTDGYTF.